Described below is a single T cell receptor beta chain sequence and its context. This sample was taken from a study of blood T cell repertoires in COVID-19. Across the study: Sources were T cells, B-cell-depleted T cells, or PBMCs; the material itself was cDNA or gDNA.

Authors' processing steps: Cell counts per sample came from amplifying reference gene primers. Here immunoSEQ multiplex PCR was the method, and the copy in TCRdb shows in-frame clones only, minus some. V, J and clone size are those of that table, while D and trimming were read from the DNA. In the table there are 95,000 to 120,000 clones, around nine tenths of which are singletons. The ends lost 7 bases at V and 6 bases at J; junction bases unmatched: 17. Germline CDR1 and CDR2: MDHEN and SYDVKM. The length of the CDR3 is 17 residues. The chain uses TRBV28 and TRBJ1-5; TRBD1 aligns across 8 bases. This sequence was found in a woman aged 70-85 years who had recovered from COVID-19. Specimen: peripheral blood. CDR3 bases: TGTGCCAGCATTCTAATGGGGGCAGGGGGCGCGAGTCAGCCCCAGCATTTT. This encodes CASILMGAGGASQPQHF.